This T cell receptor beta chain is drawn from a study of control samples from healthy donors and cancer patients. Sequenced by immunoSEQ multiplex PCR; TCRdb stores in-frame clones only, minus some. Among about 110,000 clones listed, less than 95% were seen once. This receptor was obtained from a human donor in good health. The donor label of this sample is uncertain. Material for sequencing was blood.

Written as DNA, the CDR3 is TGTGCCAGCAGCAGGACTGGGAGCTCCTACAATGAGCAGTTCTTC. Protein sequence: CASSRTGSSYNEQFF. V is TRBV5-4 and J is TRBJ2-1, with a weak D call TRBD2 (5 bases). V lost 4 bases to trimming and J lost 0 bases, with 11 bases between them. CDR3 length equals 15 residues. The germline V gene has CDR1 SGHNT and CDR2 YYREEE (reference sequence).